A selection of T cell receptor beta chains follows, all from one sample in a study of CD8+CD57+ T cells in acquired aplastic anemia. TCRdb re-analysed the reads in MiXCR, keeping a single row per CDR3 protein. The repertoire includes just over 450,000 distinct CDR3 sequences, approximately 33% of them detected once, and roughly 0.8% sits in the top ten. Sequencing used sorted CD4+, CD8+, or CD8+CD57+ T cells (not recorded which) from PBMCs. Receptors originate from a human donor with aplastic anemia. The CDR3 runs from the conserved cysteine through the conserved F or W. The D gene is left open where the match is weak. Not all rows give a size; the values are once, few, many and, for expanded clones, a class.

CDR3 DNA,CDR3 protein,D gene,V gene,clone size,J gene
TGTGCCAGCAGTCCACCTATCTACGAGCAGTACTTC,CASSPPIYEQYF,NA,TRBV6-1,NA,TRBJ2-7
TGTGCCAGCAGCTCACTAAGCCAGCCCCAGCATTTT,CASSSLSQPQHF,NA,TRBV7-9,many,TRBJ1-5
TGTGCCAGCACTGGCCTACCCACCTACGAGCAGTACTTC,CASTGLPTYEQYF,NA,TRBV12-3/TRBV12-4,NA,TRBJ2-7
TGTGCCAGCAGCTTAGAGTTACAGGGGAGGGGCGCTGAAGCTTTCTTT,CASSLELQGRGAEAFF,TRBD1,TRBV7-8,few,TRBJ1-1
TGTGCCAGCAGGCGGGACAGGGTGATGGAAGCTTTCTTT,CASRRDRVMEAFF,TRBD1,TRBV28,NA,TRBJ1-1
TGTGCCGGCGGGGGAGGCAATCAGCCCCAGCATTTT,CAGGGGNQPQHF,NA,TRBV6-1,NA,TRBJ1-5
TGTGCCAGCAGCCGCGGAACAGACTCCTCTAACCCCCTCCACTTT,CASSRGTDSSNPLHF,NA,TRBV7-3,NA,TRBJ1-6
TGCGCCAGCACTCGCCAGACAGGGTATACTGAAGCTTTCTTT,CASTRQTGYTEAFF,TRBD1,TRBV10-2,many,TRBJ1-1
TGTGCCAGCAACACAGGACTAGCGGGCTTGGGGACCCAGTACTTC,CASNTGLAGLGTQYF,TRBD2,TRBV10-1,NA,TRBJ2-5
TGCAGCGCTGGACAGGGTCCTGGAAACACCATATATTTT,CSAGQGPGNTIYF,TRBD1,TRBV29-1,many,TRBJ1-3
TGTGCCAGCAGCCTGGAAGGGGATGAAGCTTTCTTT,CASSLEGDEAFF,NA,TRBV7-3,NA,TRBJ1-1
TGCGCCAGCTCCCGGGACAGGATTCCCTACGAGCAGTACTTC,CASSRDRIPYEQYF,TRBD1,TRBV5-1,few,TRBJ2-7
TGCAGTGCTAGGTCCGGGACTAGCGGATTCCAAGAGACCCAGTACTTC,CSARSGTSGFQETQYF,TRBD2,TRBV20-1,many,TRBJ2-5
TGTGCCAGCACCCGCGGGGGACAGTTCCCCTACGAGCAGTACTTC,CASTRGGQFPYEQYF,NA,TRBV7-8,NA,TRBJ2-7
TGTGCCAGCAGCTTATCGGATGGGTCTGGCTACACCTTC,CASSLSDGSGYTF,NA,TRBV7-9,many,TRBJ1-2
TGTGCCAGTAGTATTGTAGGGGTTAGCAATCAGCCCCAGCATTTT,CASSIVGVSNQPQHF,NA,TRBV19,many,TRBJ1-5
TGTGCCAGCAGTGATACCGGGACTCTCTACAATGAGCAGTTCTTC,CASSDTGTLYNEQFF,NA,TRBV3-1,NA,TRBJ2-1
TGTGCCACCCAGTCGCAGGGGAGAAACACCATATATTTT,CATQSQGRNTIYF,NA,TRBV19,many,TRBJ1-3
TGTGCCAGCAGTCCCCACACTAGCGGGAGAGCAGATACGCAGTATTTT,CASSPHTSGRADTQYF,TRBD2,TRBV28,few,TRBJ2-3
TGTGCCAGCAGCCCCGGATCGGTAGAGACCCAGTACTTC,CASSPGSVETQYF,NA,TRBV5-4,few,TRBJ2-5
TGCGCCAGCAGCCAAGACTCGGACGGCCGCTATGGCTACACCTTC,CASSQDSDGRYGYTF,NA,TRBV4-3,NA,TRBJ1-2
TGTGCCAGCAGCTTTAGCGGGGGCTATGAGCAGTTCTTC,CASSFSGGYEQFF,TRBD2,TRBV7-8,few,TRBJ2-1
TGCAGTGCTGGACAGATCTACGAGCAGTACTTC,CSAGQIYEQYF,NA,TRBV20-1,NA,TRBJ2-7
TGTGCCAGTAGATGCCGGGACAGGGAATACTACACCTTC,CASRCRDREYYTF,TRBD1,TRBV19,NA,TRBJ1-2
TGCGCCAGCAGCCAAAACCTAATGTCCCCATCCTGGGACAGACTCGCCCAAGAGACCCAGTACTTC,CASSQNLMSPSWDRLAQETQYF,TRBD1,TRBV5-1,NA,TRBJ2-5
TGTGCCAGTAGTATAGGGTACGGGGGCAATCAGCCCCAGCATTTT,CASSIGYGGNQPQHF,NA,TRBV19,many,TRBJ1-5
TGTGCCAGCAGTCCTAGCTACCAGCATTTT,CASSPSYQHF,NA,TRBV12-3/TRBV12-4,NA,TRBJ1-5
TGTGCCAGTAGTATTTTGACAGGGGATGGTTCACCCCTCCACTTT,CASSILTGDGSPLHF,TRBD1,TRBV19,many,TRBJ1-6
TGTGCCACCAGCCCCGGGGAGACCCAGTACTTC,CATSPGETQYF,NA,TRBV15,few,TRBJ2-5
TGTGCCAGCAGCCCACAGGGGGCGGTCTATGGCTACACCTTC,CASSPQGAVYGYTF,TRBD1,TRBV11-1,many,TRBJ1-2
TGTGCCAGTAAACTTACATCATCCGCAGTGCGTCAAGATACGCAGTATTTT,CASKLTSSAVRQDTQYF,NA,TRBV19,NA,TRBJ2-3
TGTGCCAGCAGCGTAGCGCCAAGCAGGGACAATTGGGATACGCAGTATTTT,CASSVAPSRDNWDTQYF,NA,TRBV9,NA,TRBJ2-3
TGTGCCAGCAGCTTCTTTAGCGGGGTCACCGATACGCAGTATTTT,CASSFFSGVTDTQYF,TRBD2,TRBV5-6,few,TRBJ2-3
TGCGCCAGCAGCTTGGGGACCCTGGGGACTGAAGCTTTCTTT,CASSLGTLGTEAFF,NA,TRBV5-1,NA,TRBJ1-1
TGTGCCTGGGGAGGGGCATCCTACGAGCAGTACTTC,CAWGGASYEQYF,NA,TRBV30,NA,TRBJ2-7
TGTGCCACCAGTGCTTCTGGCTTACAGGAGTCACGAGGCAATGAGCAGTTCTTC,CATSASGLQESRGNEQFF,NA,TRBV24-1,NA,TRBJ2-1
TGCAGTGCTAGAGATCCTCGTGAGGGGGGCTATGGCTACACCTTC,CSARDPREGGYGYTF,NA,TRBV20-1,many,TRBJ1-2
TGTGCCAGCAGCTTAGGAAGTAGATTCTCCTACGAGCAGTACTTC,CASSLGSRFSYEQYF,NA,TRBV7-9,few,TRBJ2-7
TGTGCCAGTAGCCAGACAGGGGACTTCGATCAGCCCCAGCATTTT,CASSQTGDFDQPQHF,TRBD1,TRBV19,once,TRBJ1-5
TGCGCCAGCAGCCAACAAACATCCGACTATAGGCCCCAGCATTTT,CASSQQTSDYRPQHF,NA,TRBV4-1,once,TRBJ1-5
TGTGCCACCAGCAGTTGGAACGCCCAGGGAGATACGCAGTATTTT,CATSSWNAQGDTQYF,NA,TRBV15,many,TRBJ2-3
TGCAGTGCTAGCCGACTCAACAGGGGCACTGAAGCTTTCTTT,CSASRLNRGTEAFF,TRBD1,TRBV20-1,NA,TRBJ1-1
TGTGCCAGCAGCGTAGCCCCCAATCAGCCCCAGCATTTT,CASSVAPNQPQHF,NA,TRBV9,NA,TRBJ1-5
TGCAGTGCTAGCCTGACGGGGGCGGGTAATTCACCCCTCCACTTT,CSASLTGAGNSPLHF,NA,TRBV20-1,once,TRBJ1-6
TGTGCCAGCAGTGAATCTTGGGACTCGTACAATGAGCAGTTCTTC,CASSESWDSYNEQFF,NA,TRBV2,many,TRBJ2-1
TGCAGCGTTATGATTAGCGGGGAAGGCGAGCAGTACTTC,CSVMISGEGEQYF,TRBD2,TRBV29-1,many,TRBJ2-7
TGTGCCAGTAGTGCAGGTTGGGGGGGCAACGTCCTGACTTTC,CASSAGWGGNVLTF,TRBD2,TRBV19,NA,TRBJ2-6
TGTGCCAGCAGTGGAGTCCGGGACAGGCCCTTCTTC,CASSGVRDRPFF,TRBD1,TRBV25-1,many,TRBJ2-1
TGCGCCAGCAGCCAGGAAGGGACCGCAGAAGGAGCTTTCTTT,CASSQEGTAEGAFF,NA,TRBV4-1,few,TRBJ1-1
TGCGCCAGCAGCTTGGCGGGGAGTGGTGACAGGTGGTACCAAGAGACCCAGTACTTC,CASSLAGSGDRWYQETQYF,NA,TRBV5-1,few,TRBJ2-5
TGTGCCTGGAGTAATGGGGTTAATCAGCCCCAGCATTTT,CAWSNGVNQPQHF,NA,TRBV30,few,TRBJ1-5
TGTGCCAGCAATTCACAGGGGGCTGGGGCCAACGTCCTGACTTTC,CASNSQGAGANVLTF,TRBD1,TRBV2,NA,TRBJ2-6
TGTGCCAGCAGTGAAGCGGGGACTGGCTACACCTTC,CASSEAGTGYTF,NA,TRBV2,NA,TRBJ1-2
TGTGCCATCAGTGAGTTCAGCGATAGCAATCAGCCCCAGCATTTT,CAISEFSDSNQPQHF,NA,TRBV10-3,many,TRBJ1-5
TGTGCCATCAGTTCACAGGGGCAAGGCTACAATGAGCAGTTCTTC,CAISSQGQGYNEQFF,TRBD1,TRBV10-3,many,TRBJ2-1
TGTGCCAGCAGTCTCCGACAGGAATCTAACTATGGCTACACCTTC,CASSLRQESNYGYTF,NA,TRBV2,NA,TRBJ1-2
TGTGCCATCAGTGAGTCGCGGGGCCACGGCTACACCTTC,CAISESRGHGYTF,NA,TRBV10-3,many,TRBJ1-2